Listed below are T cell receptor beta chains from one sample, sequenced in a study of T cell responses to AZD1222 COVID-19 vaccine. The protocol was immunoSEQ multiplex PCR, while the TCRdb copy is restricted to in-frame clones and leaves out a portion. The data hold about 120,000 clones, with around 88% observed a single time. Sequencing used peripheral blood, obtained on day 0 of AZD1222 vaccination. The receptors derive from an adult in good health. CDR3s include the opening cysteine and the closing phenylalanine or tryptophan. The D gene is left open where the match is weak. Only part of the rows carry a size: once, few, many, or a class if the clone is expanded.

V	length	size	D	J	DNA	CDR3
TRBV6-6	19	-	TRBD1	TRBJ1-1	TGTGCCAGCAGTCCCTCCTTTTTATACTCGGACAGGATGAACACTGAAGCTTTCTTT	CASSPSFLYSDRMNTEAFF
TRBV18	13	-	-	TRBJ1-1	TGTGCCAGCTCACCTTCCAGGGCGACTGAAGCTTTCTTT	CASSPSRATEAFF
TRBV7-3	14	few	TRBD2	TRBJ2-1	TGTGCCAGCAGCTTACTAGCGGGTTTCGATGAGCAGTTCTTC	CASSLLAGFDEQFF
TRBV30	15	-	-	TRBJ2-1	TGTGCCTGGAGTGGGGTCGGAAGCTCCTACAATGAGCAGTTCTTC	CAWSGVGSSYNEQFF
TRBV9	18	-	-	TRBJ2-6	TGTGCCAGCAGCGCCCAGGACAGTTCCACCTCTGGGGCCAACGTCCTGACTTTC	CASSAQDSSTSGANVLTF
TRBV7-2	16	-	TRBD2	TRBJ2-3	TGTGCCAGCAGCTTATGGAGCGGGAGTAGCACAGATACGCAGTATTTT	CASSLWSGSSTDTQYF
TRBV9	15	once	-	TRBJ1-1	TGTGCCAGCAGGGAACTTGGACGGGGGAACACTGAAGCTTTCTTT	CASRELGRGNTEAFF
TRBV3-1/TRBV3-2	11	-	-	TRBJ1-2	TGTGCCAGCAGCCAAGGCTATGGCTACACCTTC	CASSQGYGYTF
TRBV7-2	15	-	-	TRBJ2-5	TGTGCCAGCAGCTTAGGCGGGGGCAGATTGCAGACCCAGTACTTC	CASSLGGGRLQTQYF
TRBV7-2	15	once	TRBD1	TRBJ2-7	TGTGCCAGCAGCTTATTGGGGACAGGGGGAGTCGAGCAGTACTTC	CASSLLGTGGVEQYF
TRBV4-1	17	once	TRBD1	TRBJ1-5	TGCGCCAGCAGCCAAGACCCGGGACAGGGAGTATTTCAGCCCCAGCATTTT	CASSQDPGQGVFQPQHF
TRBV6-4	15	-	-	TRBJ2-1	TGTGCCAGCAGTGTCGGACGCTCCCCCTACAATGAGCAGTTCTTC	CASSVGRSPYNEQFF
TRBV19	13	-	TRBD1	TRBJ1-2	TGTGCCAGTAAGGAGGGACAGGTCGGTGGCTACACCTTC	CASKEGQVGGYTF
TRBV11-2	11	once	-	TRBJ1-2	TGTGCCAGCAGCTTTAACTATGGCTACACCTTC	CASSFNYGYTF
TRBV6-1	15	-	TRBD1	TRBJ1-2	TGTGCCAGCAGTGATGGGACAGCCCCTAACTATGGCTACACCTTC	CASSDGTAPNYGYTF
TRBV10-3	19	few	TRBD1	TRBJ1-1	TGTGCCATCAGTGAGAGTGAAGGCAGGGGGGCTGTTATGAACACTGAAGCTTTCTTT	CAISESEGRGAVMNTEAFF
TRBV10-3	12	-	-	TRBJ1-2	TGTGCCATCCGGGATACCTCCTATGGCTACACCTTC	CAIRDTSYGYTF
TRBV12-3/TRBV12-4	13	-	-	TRBJ2-1	TGTGCCAGCAGAGAAGGCTCCTACAATGAGCAGTTCTTC	CASREGSYNEQFF
TRBV19	13	-	TRBD1	TRBJ1-2	TGTGCCAGCAGGGACAGCACTAACTATGGCTACACCTTC	CASRDSTNYGYTF
TRBV28	20	-	TRBD1	TRBJ1-6	TGTGCCAGCAGACTAGGGCCGGGACAGGGCTTTGAACTCGGGAATTCACCCCTCCACTTT	CASRLGPGQGFELGNSPLHF
TRBV10-3	15	-	TRBD1	TRBJ1-2	TGTGCCATCAGTGAAGGCCGGGACAGGGGGAAAGGCTACACCTTC	CAISEGRDRGKGYTF
TRBV5-1	15	-	TRBD2	TRBJ2-1	TGCGCCAGCAGCTTGGGGCTAGCGGGAGGCAATGAGCAGTTCTTC	CASSLGLAGGNEQFF
TRBV18	17	-	TRBD2	TRBJ2-7	TGTGCCAGCTCACCGATAACCGGGACTAGCGAATCCTACGAGCAGTACTTC	CASSPITGTSESYEQYF
TRBV29-1	20	-	-	TRBJ2-4	TGCAGCGTTGAAATAGGGGAAGGGTCCCAGAAACTACTAGCCAAAAACATTCAGTACTTC	CSVEIGEGSQKLLAKNIQYF
TRBV30	16	-	-	TRBJ1-6	TGTGCCTGGAGTCCCACGGGGGGACTCGGTAATTCACCCCTCCACTTT	CAWSPTGGLGNSPLHF
TRBV27	16	once	TRBD1	TRBJ1-5	TGTGCCAGCAGTCAAGCAACAGGGGTTAAAAATCAGCCCCAGCATTTT	CASSQATGVKNQPQHF
TRBV7-3	15	few	-	TRBJ1-3	TGTGCCAGCAGCTTCTCCCCCGCGGACGGAAACACCATATATTTT	CASSFSPADGNTIYF
TRBV6-2/TRBV6-3	12	once	-	TRBJ2-2	TGTGCCAGCAGTTTTCTTATCGGGGAGCTGTTTTTT	CASSFLIGELFF
TRBV7-9	15	-	TRBD2	TRBJ2-5	TGTGCCAGCAGCCCCGGGACTAGCGGGCAAGAGACCCAGTACTTC	CASSPGTSGQETQYF
TRBV6-5	14	-	TRBD1	TRBJ1-1	TGTGCCAGCAGCCAACAGGGGGCGCCCACTGAAGCTTTCTTT	CASSQQGAPTEAFF
TRBV30	13	once	-	TRBJ1-1	TGTGCCTGGAGTGTGGGCAGGAACACTGAAGCTTTCTTT	CAWSVGRNTEAFF
TRBV6-4	14	-	TRBD1	TRBJ1-6	TGTGCCAGCAGTCCTGCAGGGGGTGTTTCACCCCTCCACTTT	CASSPAGGVSPLHF
TRBV4-3	16	-	-	TRBJ2-3	TGCGCCAGCAGCCAAGAAGGCGGAACAGGGCCAGATACGCAGTATTTT	CASSQEGGTGPDTQYF
TRBV4-3	14	-	-	TRBJ2-7	TGCGCCAGCAGCCAAGGACGAGGCGGCTACGAGCAGTACTTC	CASSQGRGGYEQYF
TRBV5-1	20	-	TRBD1	TRBJ2-1	TGCGCCAGCAGCTTGGACAGACAGGGGGCGTTGGTGCGGACTGACAATGAGCAGTTCTTC	CASSLDRQGALVRTDNEQFF
TRBV27	13	-	-	TRBJ2-7	TGTGCCAGCAGTTTTCCCGGGACCTACGAGCAGTACTTC	CASSFPGTYEQYF
TRBV24-1	14	-	TRBD1	TRBJ1-5	TGTGCCACCAGCACCGGGACAGGGGCCCAGCCCCAGCATTTT	CATSTGTGAQPQHF
TRBV4-2	15	-	-	TRBJ1-1	TGTGCCAGCAGCCAAGATATCGGGTCGAACACTGAAGCTTTCTTT	CASSQDIGSNTEAFF
TRBV6-1	16	few	-	TRBJ1-2	TGTGCCAGCAGTGAATACGGGAACAACGGAAACTATGGCTACACCTTC	CASSEYGNNGNYGYTF
TRBV27	16	-	-	TRBJ1-5	TGTGCCAGCCGGGGGGGATGGCCGGGGGGAATACAGCCCCAGCATTTT	CASRGGWPGGIQPQHF